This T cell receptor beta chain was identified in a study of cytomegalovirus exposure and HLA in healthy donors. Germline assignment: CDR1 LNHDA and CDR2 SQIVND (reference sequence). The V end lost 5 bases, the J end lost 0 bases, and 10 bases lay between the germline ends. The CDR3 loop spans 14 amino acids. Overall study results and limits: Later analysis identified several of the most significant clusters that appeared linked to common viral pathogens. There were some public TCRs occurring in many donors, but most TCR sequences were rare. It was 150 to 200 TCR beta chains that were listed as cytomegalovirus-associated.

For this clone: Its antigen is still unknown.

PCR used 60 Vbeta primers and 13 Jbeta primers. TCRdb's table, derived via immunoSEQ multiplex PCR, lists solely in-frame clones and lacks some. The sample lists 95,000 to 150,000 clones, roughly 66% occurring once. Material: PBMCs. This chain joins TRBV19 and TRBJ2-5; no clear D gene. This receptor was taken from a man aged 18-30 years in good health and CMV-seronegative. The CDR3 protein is CASSSFGYQETQYF. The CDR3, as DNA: TGTGCCAGTAGTTCGTTCGGGTACCAAGAGACCCAGTACTTC.